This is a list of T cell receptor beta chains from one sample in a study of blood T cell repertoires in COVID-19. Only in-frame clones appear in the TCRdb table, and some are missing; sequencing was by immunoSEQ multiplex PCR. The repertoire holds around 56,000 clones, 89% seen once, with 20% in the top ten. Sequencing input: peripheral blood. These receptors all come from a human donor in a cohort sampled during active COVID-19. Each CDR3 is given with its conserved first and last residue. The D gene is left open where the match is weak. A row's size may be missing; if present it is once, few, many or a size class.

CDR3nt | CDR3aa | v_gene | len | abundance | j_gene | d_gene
TGTGCCAGCAGTGGCACTAGCGGGGGGGCTTTCAATGAGCAGTTCTTC | CASSGTSGGAFNEQFF | TRBV28 | 16 | . | TRBJ2-1 | TRBD2
TGTGCCAGTAGCCAAACAGGGTTCAATCAGCCCCAGCATTTT | CASSQTGFNQPQHF | TRBV19 | 14 | . | TRBJ1-5 | .
TGTGCCAGCAGCACGGACCTTACTACAGGGGCGATAACACATGAAGCTTTCTTT | CASSTDLTTGAITHEAFF | TRBV7-9 | 18 | . | TRBJ1-1 | TRBD1
TGCAGCGTATCGTCCCGGGACAGGGGGCTACGGGAGACCCAGTACTTC | CSVSSRDRGLRETQYF | TRBV29-1 | 16 | . | TRBJ2-5 | TRBD1
TGTGCCAGCAGCTTAGTTGGGGGCCGTATAGATACGCAGTATTTT | CASSLVGGRIDTQYF | TRBV7-9 | 15 | . | TRBJ2-3 | .
TGTGCCAGCAGCGAAGAACGGGACAGGGCTTTCGCTGGGGCCAACGTCCTGACTTTC | CASSEERDRAFAGANVLTF | TRBV6-2/TRBV6-3 | 19 | . | TRBJ2-6 | TRBD1
TGTGCCAGCAGGGATAGCGGGGGGGCTCCCTCAGATACGCAGTATTTT | CASRDSGGAPSDTQYF | TRBV13 | 16 | . | TRBJ2-3 | TRBD2
TGTGCCAGCAGACCCCAGGGGGCGGACACTGAAGCTTTCTTT | CASRPQGADTEAFF | TRBV3-1/TRBV3-2 | 14 | . | TRBJ1-1 | TRBD1
TGTGCCAGCAGCGCCACGCAGGGTCTCGAGACCCAGTACTTC | CASSATQGLETQYF | TRBV9 | 14 | . | TRBJ2-5 | .
TGTGCCATCACCGGACAGGGGGCGGGGACCGGGGAGCTGTTTTTT | CAITGQGAGTGELFF | TRBV10-3 | 15 | . | TRBJ2-2 | TRBD1
TGTGCCAGCAGCTCCCAGGGGACAGGGGTAAGAGATACGCAGTATTTT | CASSSQGTGVRDTQYF | TRBV7-3 | 16 | . | TRBJ2-3 | TRBD1
TGCAGTGCTCCAGGACAAGCGGCTTTCTTT | CSAPGQAAFF | TRBV20-1 | 10 | . | TRBJ1-1 | .
TGTGCCAGCAGCTTACGGGAGGGCGATCAGCCCCAGCATTTT | CASSLREGDQPQHF | TRBV6-5 | 14 | . | TRBJ1-5 | .
TGTGCCAGCAGCCAAGATGTGGGTAGGGGACTTTATAGCAATCAGCCCCAGCATTTT | CASSQDVGRGLYSNQPQHF | TRBV4-2 | 19 | . | TRBJ1-5 | .
TGTGCCAGCCAAACAGGGCCGAACACTGAAGCTTTCTTT | CASQTGPNTEAFF | TRBV7-2 | 13 | . | TRBJ1-1 | .
TGTGCCAGCAGCGTAGGACTAGCGGTATACAATGAGCAGTTCTTC | CASSVGLAVYNEQFF | TRBV9 | 15 | . | TRBJ2-1 | TRBD2
TGTGCCAGCAGCGACCACCCGGTCAGGTACGGCTACACCTTC | CASSDHPVRYGYTF | TRBV6-2/TRBV6-3 | 14 | . | TRBJ1-2 | .
TGTGCCAGCAGCCCCCAGACAGGGTCGTATGGCTACACCTTC | CASSPQTGSYGYTF | TRBV7-2 | 14 | . | TRBJ1-2 | TRBD1
TGCGCCAGCAGCCAAGATTGGGGAAGTGGGAGCTATGGCTACACCTTC | CASSQDWGSGSYGYTF | TRBV4-3 | 16 | few | TRBJ1-2 | .
TGTGCCAGTAGTAGGTTGAGGACAGCCGGACTTTCCTACGAGCAGTACTTC | CASSRLRTAGLSYEQYF | TRBV19 | 17 | . | TRBJ2-7 | .
TGTGCCAGCAGCTTTGACCCCGGACAGGGGGCTGAAGCTTTCTTT | CASSFDPGQGAEAFF | TRBV5-4 | 15 | once | TRBJ1-1 | TRBD1
TGTGCCAGCAGCTTGCGGGGGACTCAGCCCCAGCATTTT | CASSLRGTQPQHF | TRBV11-2 | 13 | . | TRBJ1-5 | .
TGCGCCAGCAGCCAAGAAAACAGGAACTATGGCTACACCTTC | CASSQENRNYGYTF | TRBV4-3 | 14 | . | TRBJ1-2 | .
TGCAGCGTTGAAGCCGGGACCAGACAGGGCACTGAAGCTTTCTTT | CSVEAGTRQGTEAFF | TRBV29-1 | 15 | . | TRBJ1-1 | TRBD1
TGTGCCAGCTTTACTAGCGGGGGCCTAGGCATACACAATGAGCAGTTCTTC | CASFTSGGLGIHNEQFF | TRBV7-8 | 17 | . | TRBJ2-1 | TRBD2
TGCAGTGCGCCGGACAGGGACGTACAGTACTTC | CSAPDRDVQYF | TRBV20-1 | 11 | . | TRBJ2-7 | TRBD1
TGTGCCAGCAGCTTGGTGGACTCTTCGCATACGCAGTATTTT | CASSLVDSSHTQYF | TRBV5-4 | 14 | . | TRBJ2-3 | .